The entry below describes one TCR beta chain. Its antigen is as yet unknown. Sequenced with the Oncomine TCR Beta short-read assay was DNA taken from cultured CD4+ T cells. The template was genomic DNA from cultured CD4+ T cells. From the PCR reads, TCRdb called clonotypes with MiXCR, one entry per CDR3 protein. The sample contains 10,000 or so distinct CDR3 sequences, about 32% of which appear only once. From germline, CDR1 is KGHSH and CDR2 LQKENI. V was pared by 0 bases and J by 5 bases, with 16 bases between. The CDR3 has 16 residues. The entry originates in a study of vaccination and CD4 T cells after COVID-19. The treatment is: roughly 10-day PBMC culture with coronavirus spike peptide pools or control peptides (ViraFEST assay). From the unexposed donor, CD4+ T cells were collected ahead of the COVID-19 pandemic (2011-2018).

The sequence was obtained from a human donor in good health. V and J are TRBV18 and TRBJ1-2; D not certain. The sequenced sample was CD4+ T cells from blood, cultured in vitro. CDR3 residues: CASSPPLWRPGYGYTF. The CDR3, as DNA: TGTGCCAGCTCACCACCTTTGTGGAGGCCCGGATATGGCTACACCTTC.